A selection of T cell receptor beta chains follows, all from one sample in a study of blood T cell repertoires in COVID-19. Profiled with immunoSEQ multiplex PCR; TCRdb holds only in-frame clones, not every one. The sample records more than 300,000 clones, approximately 88% being singletons. The sequencing sample was made of peripheral blood. These receptor sequences come from a man aged 18 to 35 who had recovered from COVID-19. CDR3s include the opening cysteine and the closing phenylalanine or tryptophan. Each record gives: clone size, D gene, J gene, V gene, CDR3 DNA, CDR3 protein. The D gene is left open where the match is weak. Clone size is given for some rows only: seen once, a few or many times, or a class if the clone is expanded.

>NA|TRBD1|TRBJ1-1|TRBV5-1
TGCGCCAGCAGCGGAGGGACAGGGGGTTTGAACACTGAAGCTTTCTTT
CASSGGTGGLNTEAFF
>NA|NA|TRBJ2-7|TRBV10-3
TGTGCCATGGGGTCGGGGGAGACGAGGGAGCAGTACTTC
CAMGSGETREQYF
>NA|NA|TRBJ1-4|TRBV30
TGTGCCTGGACCGCGAGGGAGGGTAATGAAAAACTGTTTTTT
CAWTAREGNEKLFF
>NA|TRBD2|TRBJ2-1|TRBV3-1/TRBV3-2
TGTGCCAGCAGCCGAGACACCGGGACTAGCTCCTACAATGAGCAGTTCTTC
CASSRDTGTSSYNEQFF
>NA|TRBD1|TRBJ2-1|TRBV4-3
TGCGCCAGCAGCCAAGAAGTAGGGCAGGGGGCTTTTGAGCAGTTCTTC
CASSQEVGQGAFEQFF
>NA|NA|TRBJ1-2|TRBV11-2
TGTGCCAGCAGCTTCGGGGGGCTGGAGGGCTACACCTTC
CASSFGGLEGYTF
>NA|TRBD1|TRBJ1-2|TRBV9
TGTGCCAGCAGCGTAGCCCCCCCGGGCAGGGGGATGAGTTTGAACTACACCTTC
CASSVAPPGRGMSLNYTF
>NA|TRBD1|TRBJ1-2|TRBV4-3
TGCGCCAGCAGCCAAGATGGGACAGGGGGCGCCTATGGCTACACCTTC
CASSQDGTGGAYGYTF
>NA|NA|TRBJ1-1|TRBV1
TGCACCAGCAGCCAAGGGTATGGAGGGCGTGGGAACACTGAAGCTTTCTTT
CTSSQGYGGRGNTEAFF
>NA|TRBD1|TRBJ1-4|TRBV3-1/TRBV3-2
TGTGCCAGCAGCCAAAGAGGGGGCCGCGGTGAAAAACTGTTTTTT
CASSQRGGRGEKLFF
>NA|TRBD2|TRBJ2-1|TRBV15
TGTGCCACCAGCAGAGATCGGTGGACTAGCGGGAGTATGAATGAGCAGTTCTTC
CATSRDRWTSGSMNEQFF
>NA|NA|TRBJ2-7|TRBV27
TGTGCCAGCAGGACTCGGGTTTCTTCCTACGAGCAGTACTTC
CASRTRVSSYEQYF
>NA|NA|TRBJ2-5|TRBV7-9
TGTGCCAGCAGCTTAGACCAAATACTGGAGACCCAGTACTTC
CASSLDQILETQYF
>NA|TRBD1|TRBJ1-3|TRBV9
TGTGCCAGCAGCGCTTCGGGACAGGGGGCCAGAAACACCATATATTTT
CASSASGQGARNTIYF
>NA|NA|TRBJ2-7|TRBV3-1/TRBV3-2
TGTGCCAGCAGCCAAGCAGAGCGGCTTCCCTCCTACGAGCAGTACTTC
CASSQAERLPSYEQYF
>NA|NA|TRBJ2-5|TRBV6-2/TRBV6-3
TGTGCCAGCAGTTACGGGCAGAGGGTAGTGGAGACCCAGTACTTC
CASSYGQRVVETQYF
>NA|TRBD1|TRBJ2-1|TRBV5-1
TGCGCCAGCAGCTTGGCGGGACAGGGGCGCAATGAGCAGTTCTTC
CASSLAGQGRNEQFF
>once|TRBD1|TRBJ1-2|TRBV5-1
TGCGCCAGCAGCGCGAGAAATTTAGGACAGGGGGCGCGTGGCTACACCTTC
CASSARNLGQGARGYTF
>once|TRBD2|TRBJ2-3|TRBV4-2
TGTGCCAGCAGCCAGCGGACTAGCGGGAGCTTCGATACGCAGTATTTT
CASSQRTSGSFDTQYF
>NA|TRBD1|TRBJ2-3|TRBV5-8
TGTGCCAGCAGCTTGGGGGCAGGGGGTGGCACAGATACGCAGTATTTT
CASSLGAGGGTDTQYF
>few|TRBD1|TRBJ1-5|TRBV27
TGTGCCAGCAGCACAGGGGGCTATCAGCCCCAGCATTTT
CASSTGGYQPQHF